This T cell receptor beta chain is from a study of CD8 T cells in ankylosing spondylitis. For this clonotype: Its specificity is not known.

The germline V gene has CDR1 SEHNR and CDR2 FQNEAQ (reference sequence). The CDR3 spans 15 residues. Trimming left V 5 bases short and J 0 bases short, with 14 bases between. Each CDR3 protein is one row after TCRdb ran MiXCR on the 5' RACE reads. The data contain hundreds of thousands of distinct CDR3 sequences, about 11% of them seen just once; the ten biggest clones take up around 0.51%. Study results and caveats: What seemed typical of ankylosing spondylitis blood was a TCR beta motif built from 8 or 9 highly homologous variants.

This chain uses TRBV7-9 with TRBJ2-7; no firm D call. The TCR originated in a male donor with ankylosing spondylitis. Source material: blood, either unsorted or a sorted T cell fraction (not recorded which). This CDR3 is CASSPKIQASYEQYF. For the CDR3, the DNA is TGTGCCAGCAGCCCGAAAATCCAGGCCTCCTACGAGCAGTACTTC.